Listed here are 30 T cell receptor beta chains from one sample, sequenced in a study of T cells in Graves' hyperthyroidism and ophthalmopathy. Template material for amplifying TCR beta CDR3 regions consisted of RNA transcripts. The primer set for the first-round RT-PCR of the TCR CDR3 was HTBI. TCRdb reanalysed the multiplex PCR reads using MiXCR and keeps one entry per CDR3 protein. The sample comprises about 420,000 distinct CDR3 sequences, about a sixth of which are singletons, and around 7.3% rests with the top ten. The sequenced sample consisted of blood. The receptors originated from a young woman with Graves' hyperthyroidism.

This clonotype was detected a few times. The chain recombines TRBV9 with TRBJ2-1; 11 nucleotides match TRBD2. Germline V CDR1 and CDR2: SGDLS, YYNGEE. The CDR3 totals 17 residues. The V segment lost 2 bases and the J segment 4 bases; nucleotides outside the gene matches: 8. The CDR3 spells CASSVGTSGFGYNEQFF. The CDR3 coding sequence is TGTGCCAGCAGCGTGGGGACTAGCGGATTTGGGTACAATGAGCAGTTCTTC.

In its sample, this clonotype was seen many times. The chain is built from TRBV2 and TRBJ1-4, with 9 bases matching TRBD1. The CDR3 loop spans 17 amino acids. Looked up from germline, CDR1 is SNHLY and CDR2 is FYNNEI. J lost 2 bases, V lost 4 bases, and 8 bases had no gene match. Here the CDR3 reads CASSGDRALGTNEKLFF. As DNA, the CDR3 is TGTGCCAGCAGTGGGGACAGGGCCCTTGGGACTAATGAAAAACTGTTTTTT.

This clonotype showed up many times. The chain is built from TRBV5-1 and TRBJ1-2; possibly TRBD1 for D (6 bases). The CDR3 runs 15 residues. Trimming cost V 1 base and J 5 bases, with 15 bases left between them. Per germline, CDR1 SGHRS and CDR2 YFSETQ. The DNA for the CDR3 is TGCGCCAGCAGCTTGAGGACAGCCGCACCTTATGGCTACACCTTC. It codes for CASSLRTAAPYGYTF.

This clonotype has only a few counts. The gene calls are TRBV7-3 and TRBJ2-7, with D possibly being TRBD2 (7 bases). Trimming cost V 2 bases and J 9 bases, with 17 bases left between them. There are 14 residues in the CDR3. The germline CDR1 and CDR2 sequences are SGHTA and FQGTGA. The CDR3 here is CASSLEGGEFVQYF. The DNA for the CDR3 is TGTGCCAGCAGCTTAGAAGGGGGGGAATTTGTGCAGTACTTC.

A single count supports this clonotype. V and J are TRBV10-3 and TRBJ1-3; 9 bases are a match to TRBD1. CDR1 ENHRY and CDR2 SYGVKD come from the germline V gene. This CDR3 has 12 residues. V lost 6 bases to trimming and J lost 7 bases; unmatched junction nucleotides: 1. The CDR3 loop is CAISGTGNTIYF. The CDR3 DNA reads TGTGCCATCAGCGGGACAGGGAACACCATATATTTT.

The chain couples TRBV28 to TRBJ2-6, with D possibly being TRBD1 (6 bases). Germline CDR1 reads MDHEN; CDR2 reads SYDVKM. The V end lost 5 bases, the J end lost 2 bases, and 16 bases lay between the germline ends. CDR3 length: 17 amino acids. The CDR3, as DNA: TGTGCCAGCAGTATACCGGGACAACTTACTGGGGCCAACGTCCTGACTTTC. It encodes CASSIPGQLTGANVLTF. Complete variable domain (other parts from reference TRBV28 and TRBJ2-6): DVKVTQSSRYLVKRTGEKVFLECVQDMDHENMFWYRQDPGLGLRLIYFSYDVKMKEKGDIPEGYSVSREKKERFSLILESASTNQTSMYLCASSIPGQLTGANVLTFGAGSRLTVL.

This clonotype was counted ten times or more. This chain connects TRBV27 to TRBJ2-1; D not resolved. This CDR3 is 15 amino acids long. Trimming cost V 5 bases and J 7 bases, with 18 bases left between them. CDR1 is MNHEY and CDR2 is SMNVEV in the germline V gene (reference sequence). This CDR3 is CASSPGDKRKNEQFF. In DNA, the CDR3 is TGTGCCAGCAGTCCGGGTGACAAACGTAAGAATGAGCAGTTCTTC.

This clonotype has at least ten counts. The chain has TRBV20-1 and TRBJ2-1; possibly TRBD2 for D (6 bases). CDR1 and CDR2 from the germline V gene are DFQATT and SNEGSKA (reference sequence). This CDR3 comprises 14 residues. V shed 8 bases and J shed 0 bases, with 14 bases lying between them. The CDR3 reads CSPLARSSYNEQFF. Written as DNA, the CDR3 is TGCAGTCCGCTAGCGCGGAGCTCCTACAATGAGCAGTTCTTC.

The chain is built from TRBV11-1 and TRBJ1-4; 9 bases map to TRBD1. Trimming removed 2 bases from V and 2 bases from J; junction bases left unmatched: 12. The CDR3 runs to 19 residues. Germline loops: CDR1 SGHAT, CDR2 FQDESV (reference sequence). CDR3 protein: CASSLRWPGQGSTNEKLFF. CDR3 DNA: TGTGCCAGCAGCTTACGTTGGCCGGGACAGGGATCGACTAATGAAAAACTGTTTTTT.

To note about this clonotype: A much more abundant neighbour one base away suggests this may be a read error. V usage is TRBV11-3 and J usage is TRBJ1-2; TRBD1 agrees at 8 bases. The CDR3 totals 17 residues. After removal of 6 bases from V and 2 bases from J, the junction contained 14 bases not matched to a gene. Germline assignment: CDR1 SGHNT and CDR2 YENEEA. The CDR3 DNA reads TGTGCCAGCAGGTCAGGAGCCCGGACAGGGCGGAACTATGGCTACACCTTC. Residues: CASRSGARTGRNYGYTF.

In DNA, the CDR3 is TGTGCCAGCAGTTCATATGAGATGGGACAGGACTACGAGCAGTACTTC. This encodes CASSSYEMGQDYEQYF. This chain uses TRBV12-3 or TRBV12-4 with TRBJ2-7; TRBD1 matches at 8 bases. The CDR3 has 16 amino acids. J gave up 3 bases and V 4 bases, and 11 bases lay outside the gene matches.

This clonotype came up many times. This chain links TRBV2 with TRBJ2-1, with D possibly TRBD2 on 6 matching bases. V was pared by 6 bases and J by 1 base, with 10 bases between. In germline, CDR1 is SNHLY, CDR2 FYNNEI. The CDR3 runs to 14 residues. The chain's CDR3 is CASRTGLSYNEQFF. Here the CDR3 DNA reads TGTGCCAGCAGGACGGGACTTTCCTACAATGAGCAGTTCTTC.

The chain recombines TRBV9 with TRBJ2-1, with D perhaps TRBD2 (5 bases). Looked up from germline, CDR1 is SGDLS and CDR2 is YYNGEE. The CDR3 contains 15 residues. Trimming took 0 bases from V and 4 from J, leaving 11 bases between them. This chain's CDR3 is CASSVEGAAYNEQFF. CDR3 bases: TGTGCCAGCAGCGTAGAGGGAGCGGCTTACAATGAGCAGTTCTTC.

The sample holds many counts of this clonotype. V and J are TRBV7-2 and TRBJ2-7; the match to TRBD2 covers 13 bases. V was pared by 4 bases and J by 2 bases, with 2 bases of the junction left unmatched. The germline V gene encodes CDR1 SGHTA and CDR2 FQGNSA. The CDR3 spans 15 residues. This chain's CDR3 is CASSSGLAGTYEQYF. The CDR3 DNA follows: TGTGCCAGCAGCTCGGGACTAGCGGGAACCTACGAGCAGTACTTC.

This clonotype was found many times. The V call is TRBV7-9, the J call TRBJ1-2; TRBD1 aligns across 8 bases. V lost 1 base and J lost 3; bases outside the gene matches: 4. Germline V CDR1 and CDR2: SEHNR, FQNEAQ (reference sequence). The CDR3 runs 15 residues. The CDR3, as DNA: TGTGCCAGCAGCTTAGTTAACAGGGGGGACTATGGCTACACCTTC. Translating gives CASSLVNRGDYGYTF.

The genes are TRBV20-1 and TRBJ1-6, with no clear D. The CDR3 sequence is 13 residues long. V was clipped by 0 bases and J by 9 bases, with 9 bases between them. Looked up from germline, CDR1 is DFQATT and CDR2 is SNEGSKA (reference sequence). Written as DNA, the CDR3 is TGCAGTGCTAGAGATTTTACGGGTTCACCCCTCCACTTT. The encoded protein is CSARDFTGSPLHF.

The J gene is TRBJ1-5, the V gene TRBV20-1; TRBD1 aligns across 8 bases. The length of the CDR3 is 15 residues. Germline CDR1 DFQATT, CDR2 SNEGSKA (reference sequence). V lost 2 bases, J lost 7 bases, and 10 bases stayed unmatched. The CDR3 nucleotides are TGCAGTGCTAGAACCCCAGGGGGCTTCGGCCAGCCCCAGCATTTT. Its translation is CSARTPGGFGQPQHF.

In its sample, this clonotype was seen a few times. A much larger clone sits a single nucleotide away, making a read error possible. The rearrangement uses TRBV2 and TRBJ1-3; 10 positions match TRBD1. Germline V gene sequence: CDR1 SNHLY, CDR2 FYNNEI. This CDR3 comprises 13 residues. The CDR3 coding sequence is TGTGCCAGCAACGGACAGGGGGTAAACACCGTATATTTT. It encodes CASNGQGVNTVYF.

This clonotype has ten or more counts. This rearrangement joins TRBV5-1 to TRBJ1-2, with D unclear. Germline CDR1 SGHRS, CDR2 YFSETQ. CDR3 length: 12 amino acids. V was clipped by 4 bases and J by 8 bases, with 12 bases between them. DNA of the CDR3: TGCGCCAGCAGCCCCGATCTAGGAGGCTACACCTTC. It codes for CASSPDLGGYTF.

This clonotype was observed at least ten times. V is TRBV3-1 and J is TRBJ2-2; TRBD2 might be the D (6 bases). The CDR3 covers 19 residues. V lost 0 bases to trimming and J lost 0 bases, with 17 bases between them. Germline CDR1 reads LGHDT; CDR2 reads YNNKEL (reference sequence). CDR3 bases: TGTGCCAGCAGCCAAGAACCCCGCTGGGAGGCCTCGAACACCGGGGAGCTGTTTTTT. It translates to CASSQEPRWEASNTGELFF. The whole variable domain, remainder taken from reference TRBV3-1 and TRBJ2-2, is DTAVSQTPKYLVTQMGNDKSIKCEQNLGHDTMYWYKQDSKKFLKIMFSYNNKELIINETVPNRFSPKSPDKAHLNLHINSLELGDSAVYFCASSQEPRWEASNTGELFFGEGSRLTVL.

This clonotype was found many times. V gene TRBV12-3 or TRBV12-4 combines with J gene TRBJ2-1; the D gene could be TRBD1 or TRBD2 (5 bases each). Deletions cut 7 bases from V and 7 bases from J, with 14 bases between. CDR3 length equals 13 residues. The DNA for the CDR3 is TGTGCCAGCACCAATGGGGGAAGAAATGAGCAGTTCTTC. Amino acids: CASTNGGRNEQFF.

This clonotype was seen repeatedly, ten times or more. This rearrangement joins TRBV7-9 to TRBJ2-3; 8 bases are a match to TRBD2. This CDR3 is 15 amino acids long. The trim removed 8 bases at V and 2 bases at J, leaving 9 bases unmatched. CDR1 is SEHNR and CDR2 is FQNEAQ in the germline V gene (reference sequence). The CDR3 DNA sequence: TGTGCCAGCCTTCGCCGGGGGGGAGACACAGATACGCAGTATTTT. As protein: CASLRRGGDTDTQYF.

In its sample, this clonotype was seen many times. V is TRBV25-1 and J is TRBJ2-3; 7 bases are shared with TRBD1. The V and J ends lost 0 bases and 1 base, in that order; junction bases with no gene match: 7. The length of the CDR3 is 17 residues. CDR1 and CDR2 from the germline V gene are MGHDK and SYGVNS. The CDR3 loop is CASSEYTGVWGTDTQYF. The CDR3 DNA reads TGTGCCAGCAGTGAATACACAGGGGTGTGGGGCACAGATACGCAGTATTTT. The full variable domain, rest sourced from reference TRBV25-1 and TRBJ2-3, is EADIYQTPRYLVIGTGKKITLECSQTMGHDKMYWYQQDPGMELHLIHYSYGVNSTEKGDLSSESTVSRIRTEHFPLTLESARPSHTSQYLCASSEYTGVWGTDTQYFGPGTRLTVL.

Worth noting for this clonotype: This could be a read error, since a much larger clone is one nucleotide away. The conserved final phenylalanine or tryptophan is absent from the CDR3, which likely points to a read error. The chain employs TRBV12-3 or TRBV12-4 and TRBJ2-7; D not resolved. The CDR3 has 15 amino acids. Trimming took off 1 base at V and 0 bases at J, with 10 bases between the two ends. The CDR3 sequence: CASSLGYFSSYEQYY. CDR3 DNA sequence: TGTGCCAGCAGTTTAGGGTACTTTTCCTCCTACGAGCAGTACTAC.

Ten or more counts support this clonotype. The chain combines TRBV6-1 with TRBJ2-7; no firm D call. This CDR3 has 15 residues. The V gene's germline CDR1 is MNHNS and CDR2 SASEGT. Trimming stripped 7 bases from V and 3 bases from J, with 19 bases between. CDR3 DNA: TGTGCCAGCAACGGACCCCCGTCTAGAGGCTACGAGCAGTACTTC. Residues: CASNGPPSRGYEQYF.

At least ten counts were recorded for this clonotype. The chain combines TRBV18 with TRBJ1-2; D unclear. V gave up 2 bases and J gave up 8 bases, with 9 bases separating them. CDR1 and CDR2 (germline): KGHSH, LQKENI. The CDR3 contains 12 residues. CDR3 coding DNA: TGTGCCAGCTCACCAGCTTCTCAGGGCTACACCTTC. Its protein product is CASSPASQGYTF.

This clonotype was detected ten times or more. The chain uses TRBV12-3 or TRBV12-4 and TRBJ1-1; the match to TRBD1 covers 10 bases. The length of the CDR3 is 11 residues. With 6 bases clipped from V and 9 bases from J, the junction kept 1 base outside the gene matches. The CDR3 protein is CASSDRGQAFF. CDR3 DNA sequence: TGTGCCAGCAGCGACAGGGGGCAAGCTTTCTTT.

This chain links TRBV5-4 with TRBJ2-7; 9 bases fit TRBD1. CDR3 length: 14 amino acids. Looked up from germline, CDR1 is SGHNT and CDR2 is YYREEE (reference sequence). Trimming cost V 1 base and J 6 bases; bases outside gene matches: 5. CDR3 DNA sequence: TGTGCCAGCAGCTTGAGGGACAGGGCCCTCGAGCAGTACTTC. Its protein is CASSLRDRALEQYF.

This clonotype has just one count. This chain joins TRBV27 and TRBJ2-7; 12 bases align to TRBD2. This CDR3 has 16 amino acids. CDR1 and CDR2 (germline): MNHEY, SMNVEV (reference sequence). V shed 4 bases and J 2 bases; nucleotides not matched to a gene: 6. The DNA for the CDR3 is TGTGCCAGCAGTTCTCGACTAGCGGGGGCAGCCTACGAGCAGTACTTC. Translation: CASSSRLAGAAYEQYF.

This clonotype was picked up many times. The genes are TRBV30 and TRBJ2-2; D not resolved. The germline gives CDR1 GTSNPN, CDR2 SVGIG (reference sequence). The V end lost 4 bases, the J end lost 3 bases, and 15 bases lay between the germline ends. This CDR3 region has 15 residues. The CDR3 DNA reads TGTGCCTGGACCGAAACCAGACCAGACACCGGGGAGCTGTTTTTT. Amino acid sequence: CAWTETRPDTGELFF.